This T cell receptor beta chain was captured in a study of T cell responses to AZD1222 COVID-19 vaccine. Study-level points and caveats: Clonal diversity was possibly underestimated, and the donors were mostly white British, with more females. Mapped onto spike, vaccine-associated CD4 TCRs spanned it and were dominant at 160-218 and 743-854. Compared with day 0, the breadth and depth of the Spike-specific TCR repertoire rose significantly after two doses of AZD1222.

Only in-frame clones appear in the TCRdb table, and some are missing; sequencing was by immunoSEQ multiplex PCR. The profile covers 100,000 to 150,000 clones, with around 84% appearing a single time and 20% to 25% taken by the ten largest. A word on this clone: Its antigen is undetermined.

This clonotype was sampled from an adult in good health. Sample: peripheral blood, taken on day 0 of AZD1222 vaccination.

CDR3: CASSQDWGRGTQYF. The CDR3 DNA sequence: TGTGCCAGCAGCCAAGATTGGGGAAGGGGGACCCAGTACTTC. The rearrangement uses TRBV4-2 and TRBJ2-5, with D possibly being TRBD1 (5 bases). Germline V lookup: CDR1 LGHNA, CDR2 YNFKEQ. CDR3 length equals 14 residues. V gave up 0 bases and J gave up 7 bases, with 12 bases separating them.